Here is one T cell receptor (beta chain) with its context. Libraries were prepared by immunoSEQ multiplex PCR; TCRdb keeps only in-frame clonotypes and omits some of them. Of fewer than 100,000 clones listed, around nine tenths are singletons. The CDR3 extends over 15 amino acids. CDR1 is MNHNS and CDR2 is SASEGT in the germline V gene. V dropped 1 base and J dropped 5 bases, with 15 bases sitting between them. The data belong to a study of blood T cell repertoires in COVID-19. The material sequenced was peripheral blood. V and J are TRBV6-1 and TRBJ2-7; a weak D match, TRBD2 (5 bases). This clonotype was sampled from a man aged 45 to 65 with acute or convalescent COVID-19. The CDR3 DNA reads TGTGCCAGCAGTGAAGTTCTAGGGAGAATTAACGAGCAGTACTTC. It is translated as CASSEVLGRINEQYF.